This record covers a single TCR beta chain. This specimen comes from a study of blood T cell repertoires in COVID-19. The table came from immunoSEQ multiplex PCR; TCRdb's copy has only in-frame clones and leaves some out. This sample carries around 250,000 clones, about 83% of them seen once, and the ten largest clones take approximately 6%. Per the germline V gene, CDR1 is ENHRY and CDR2 is SYGVKD. Trimming stripped 10 bases from V and 4 bases from J, with 16 bases between. The length of the CDR3 is 13 residues. This chain uses TRBV10-3 with TRBJ1-2; D unclear. The sample comprised peripheral blood. The clonotype comes from an elderly woman with COVID-19, enrolled during active disease. CDR3 region: CATGNLSLYGYTF. The CDR3 DNA reads TGTGCCACAGGAAACCTTTCACTCTATGGCTACACCTTC.